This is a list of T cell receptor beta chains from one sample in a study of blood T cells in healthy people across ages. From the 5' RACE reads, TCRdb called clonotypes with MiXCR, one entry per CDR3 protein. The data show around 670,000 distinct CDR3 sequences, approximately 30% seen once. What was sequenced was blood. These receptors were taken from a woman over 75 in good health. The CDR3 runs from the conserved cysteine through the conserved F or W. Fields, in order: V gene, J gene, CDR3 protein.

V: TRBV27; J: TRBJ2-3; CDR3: CASSRASGTSPTDTQYF
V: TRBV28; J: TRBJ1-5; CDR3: CASSLGQGYYSNQPQHF
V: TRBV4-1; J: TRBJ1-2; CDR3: CASSQDMGQGINYGYTF
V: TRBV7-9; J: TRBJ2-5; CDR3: CASSLVQGIQETQYF
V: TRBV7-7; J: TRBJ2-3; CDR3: CASSLVSGGPQDTQYF
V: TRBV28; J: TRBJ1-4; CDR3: CASSPTGQKEKLFF
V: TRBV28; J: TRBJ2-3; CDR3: CAITKQGTDTQYF
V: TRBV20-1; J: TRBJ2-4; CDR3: CSARVSGGAKNIQYF
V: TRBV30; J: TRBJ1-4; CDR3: CAWSAFATNEKLFF
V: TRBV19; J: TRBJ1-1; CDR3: CASSVQDSNTEAFF
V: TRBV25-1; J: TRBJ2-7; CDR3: CASTNGWGLGVEAQYF
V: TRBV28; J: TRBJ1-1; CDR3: CASSLGGGLAFF
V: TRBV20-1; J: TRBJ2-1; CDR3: CSARDSTSGQSYNEQFF
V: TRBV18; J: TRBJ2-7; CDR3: CASSPITLAGGPPYEQYF
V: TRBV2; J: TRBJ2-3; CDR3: CTSSEGRGTPADTQYF
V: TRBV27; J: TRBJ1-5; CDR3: CASSSRSFNLNQPQHF
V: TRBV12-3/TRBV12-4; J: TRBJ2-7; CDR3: CASSRKGNEQYF
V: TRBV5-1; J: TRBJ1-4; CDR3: CASSLVQGGPRANEKLFF
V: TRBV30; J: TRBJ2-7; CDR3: CAWRDSTWTERYF
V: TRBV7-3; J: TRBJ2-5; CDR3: CASSLGGVGGETQYF
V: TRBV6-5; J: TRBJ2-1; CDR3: CASSRLAGGSYNEQFF